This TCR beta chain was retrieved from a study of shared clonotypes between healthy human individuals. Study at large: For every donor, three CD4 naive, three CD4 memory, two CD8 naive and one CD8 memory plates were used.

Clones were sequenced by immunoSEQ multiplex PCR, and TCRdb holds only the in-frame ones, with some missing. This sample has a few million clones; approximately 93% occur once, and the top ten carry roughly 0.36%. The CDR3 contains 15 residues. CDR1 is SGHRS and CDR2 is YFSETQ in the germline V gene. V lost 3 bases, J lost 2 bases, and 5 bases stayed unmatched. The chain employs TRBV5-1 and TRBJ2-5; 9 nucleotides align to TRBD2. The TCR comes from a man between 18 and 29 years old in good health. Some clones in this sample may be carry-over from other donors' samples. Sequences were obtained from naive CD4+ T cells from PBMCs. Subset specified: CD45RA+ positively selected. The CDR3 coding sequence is TGCGCCAGCAGCTCCAGACTAGCGGTACAAGAGACCCAGTACTTC. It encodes CASSSRLAVQETQYF.